The 25 T cell receptor beta chains listed next were all sequenced from one sample in a study of CD8+ T cells in alopecia areata. Treatment denoted: oral pan-JAK inhibitor, 5-10 mg twice daily. Extraction and reverse transcription of RNA yielded cDNA as the sequencing template. Profiled with immunoSEQ multiplex PCR; TCRdb holds only in-frame clones, not every one. The sample consists of about 200,000 clones, about two fifths of them appearing once. The sample here was CD4+ T cells sorted from blood, taken at roughly week 30, from a patient treated with tofacitinib. The receptors stem from a human donor with alopecia areata.

This chain uses TRBV19 with TRBJ1-3; 8 bases match TRBD1. The length of the CDR3 is 17 residues. Germline CDR1 reads LNHDA; CDR2 reads SQIVND (reference sequence). The trim removed 6 bases at V and 0 bases at J, leaving 10 bases unmatched. CDR3 protein: CASSPGQGSTSGNTIYF. Written as DNA, the CDR3 is TGTGCCAGTAGCCCCGGACAGGGCTCGACCTCTGGAAACACCATATATTTT.

The CDR3 nucleotides read TGTGCCTGGAGTGCCCAGCCCATTGCCGAGCAGTACTTC. It codes for CAWSAQPIAEQYF. The rearrangement links TRBV30 to TRBJ2-7; no clear D gene. Germline assignment: CDR1 GTSNPN and CDR2 SVGIG (reference sequence). The ends were cut back, 1 base at V and 6 bases at J, with 13 bases in the middle. The CDR3 sequence is 13 residues long.

This clone came up a few times. The chain joins TRBV5-6 to TRBJ2-5; D possibly corresponds to TRBD2 (6 bases). V was trimmed by 1 base and J by 4 bases, leaving 11 bases between them. The CDR3 runs 14 residues. Per the germline V gene, CDR1 is SGHDT and CDR2 is YYEEEE. The CDR3 region is CASSLRGNRETQYF. DNA of the CDR3: TGTGCCAGCAGCTTGCGGGGGAATCGAGAGACCCAGTACTTC.

This clone was counted only a few times. CDR3 sequence reads: CASSVLGDRSYEQYF. As DNA, the CDR3 is TGTGCCAGTAGTGTCCTTGGGGACAGGAGTTACGAGCAGTACTTC. The V gene is TRBV19, the J gene TRBJ2-7; 8 nucleotides line up with TRBD1. Germline V lookup: CDR1 LNHDA, CDR2 SQIVND (reference sequence). V was pared by 5 bases and J by 4 bases, with 10 bases of the junction left unmatched. The CDR3 is 15 amino acids.

V and J are TRBV25-1 and TRBJ2-7; TRBD2 agrees at 13 bases. The CDR3 runs to 16 residues. Germline V lookup: CDR1 MGHDK, CDR2 SYGVNS. J gave up 6 bases and V 3 bases, and 8 bases lay outside the gene matches. CDR3 sequence reads: CASSDGGGTSGVEQYF. In nucleotides, the CDR3 is TGTGCCAGCAGTGATGGGGGCGGGACTAGCGGGGTCGAGCAGTACTTC.

This clone was detected a few times. This sequence joins TRBV11-2 and TRBJ2-3, with 13 bases lining up with TRBD2. Germline trimming cut 5 bases from V and 2 bases from J; bases unmatched to any gene: 7. Germline CDR1 SGHAT, CDR2 FQNNGV. There are 17 residues in the CDR3. The CDR3 loop reads CASSLRLAGGSTDTQYF. The DNA for the CDR3 is TGTGCCAGCAGCCTCCGACTAGCGGGGGGATCCACAGATACGCAGTATTTT.

A few counts support this clone. This chain connects TRBV4-2 to TRBJ2-7; 8 bases line up with TRBD2. The CDR3 is 16 residues long. The V gene end was trimmed by 1 base and the J gene end by 2 bases; junction bases not matched to a gene: 7. The germline gives CDR1 LGHNA, CDR2 YNFKEQ. CDR3 nucleotides: TGTGCCAGCAGCCAAGCGCCGGGGGGGAAAACCTACGAGCAGTACTTC. As protein: CASSQAPGGKTYEQYF.

This rearrangement joins TRBV27 to TRBJ2-7; D assignment may be TRBD1 or TRBD2 (5 bases each). Trimming removed 10 bases from V and 3 bases from J, with 13 bases in between. Germline V gives CDR1 MNHEY, CDR2 SMNVEV (reference sequence). The CDR3 extends over 12 amino acids. DNA for the CDR3: TGTGCCACCCGGGGCGTGGTCTACGAGCAGTACTTC. Protein product: CATRGVVYEQYF.

The chain couples TRBV4-1 to TRBJ2-1; D remains ambiguous. Looked up from germline, CDR1 is MGHRA and CDR2 is YSYEKL. The CDR3 loop spans 14 amino acids. V was trimmed by 1 base and J by 6 bases, leaving 10 bases between them. The CDR3 sequence is CASSQVFRRNEQFF. In DNA, the CDR3 is TGCGCCAGCAGCCAAGTGTTCCGGCGCAATGAGCAGTTCTTC.

This CDR3 reads CASSARTVPRAQYF. For the CDR3, the DNA is TGTGCCAGCAGTGCCCGGACAGTACCGAGGGCCCAGTACTTC. This rearrangement joins TRBV25-1 to TRBJ2-5; D possibly corresponds to TRBD1 (6 bases). The CDR3 is 14 residues long. Per the germline V gene, CDR1 is MGHDK and CDR2 is SYGVNS. Trimming removed 4 bases from V and 9 bases from J, with 18 bases in between.

This chain links TRBV15 with TRBJ2-7, with D perhaps matching TRBD2 (5 bases). CDR1 is LNHNV and CDR2 is YYDKDF in the germline V gene (reference sequence). V gave up 5 bases and J gave up 4 bases, with 6 bases separating them. CDR3 length: 11 residues. This CDR3 is CATSPGYEQYF. In DNA, the CDR3 is TGTGCCACCAGCCCGGGGTACGAGCAGTACTTC.

V is TRBV29-1 and J is TRBJ1-4; D is perhaps TRBD1 (5 bases). This CDR3 contains 13 residues. V lost 3 bases to trimming and J lost 4 bases, with 9 bases between them. The germline gives CDR1 SQVTM, CDR2 ANQGSEA. CDR3 sequence (DNA): TGCAGCGTTGACTTTGACAGTAATGAAAAACTGTTTTTT. This codes for CSVDFDSNEKLFF. The full variable domain, completed using reference TRBV29-1 and TRBJ1-4, is SAVISQKPSRDICQRGTSLTIQCQVDSQVTMMFWYRQQPGQSLTLIATANQGSEATYESGFVIDKFPISRPNLTFSTLTVSNMSPEDSSIYLCSVDFDSNEKLFFGSGTQLSVL.

This clone was observed a few times. The V call is TRBV25-1, the J call TRBJ2-7; 9 nucleotides align to TRBD2. The trim removed 1 base at V and 1 base at J, leaving 5 bases unmatched. The CDR3 covers 16 residues. Germline CDR1 MGHDK, CDR2 SYGVNS. CDR3 DNA: TGTGCCAGCAGTGAATTCGGACTAGCGCCGTCCTACGAGCAGTACTTC. This sequence encodes CASSEFGLAPSYEQYF.

The chain uses TRBV28 and TRBJ2-7; the match to TRBD1 covers 9 bases. The ends lost 5 bases at V and 4 bases at J; junction bases unmatched: 9. From germline, CDR1 is MDHEN and CDR2 SYDVKM. This CDR3 contains 15 residues. CDR3 sequence reads: CASSPSGTGWYEQYF. The CDR3 DNA reads TGTGCCAGCAGTCCCTCCGGGACAGGGTGGTACGAGCAGTACTTC.

A few counts support this clone. The J gene is TRBJ1-2, the V gene TRBV30; 7 nucleotides agree with TRBD1. V trimming: 2 bases; J trimming: 3 bases; junction bases outside the gene matches: 9. Germline V gene sequence: CDR1 GTSNPN, CDR2 SVGIG (reference sequence). The CDR3 totals 15 residues. CDR3 nucleotide sequence: TGTGCCTGGAGTTCCACGACAGGGAACCACTATGGCTACACCTTC. Translated: CAWSSTTGNHYGYTF. Supplemented by reference TRBV30 and TRBJ1-2, the full variable domain reads SQTIHQWPATLVQPVGSPLSLECTVEGTSNPNLYWYRQAAGRGLQLLFYSVGIGQISSEVPQNLSASRPQDRQFILSSKKLLLSDSGFYLCAWSSTTGNHYGYTFGSGTRLTVV.

The chain has TRBV29-1 and TRBJ2-2; D remains unclear. Trimming pared 6 bases from V and 0 bases from J, leaving 11 bases between. Per the germline V gene, CDR1 is SQVTM and CDR2 is ANQGSEA. The CDR3 spans 14 residues. The CDR3 spells CSVSQTSNTGELFF. The CDR3 coding sequence is TGCAGCGTATCCCAGACCTCGAACACCGGGGAGCTGTTTTTT.

The chain has TRBV29-1 and TRBJ2-2; 11 bases are shared with TRBD1. Germline trimming cut 5 bases from V and 1 base from J; bases unmatched to any gene: 6. The CDR3 is 16 residues long. Germline assignment: CDR1 SQVTM and CDR2 ANQGSEA. The CDR3 sequence: CSVTGTGGLNTGELFF. In nucleotides, the CDR3 is TGCAGCGTTACAGGGACAGGGGGTTTGAACACCGGGGAGCTGTTTTTT.

The rearrangement links TRBV15 to TRBJ1-2; 8 nucleotides match TRBD1. CDR1 and CDR2 from the germline V gene are LNHNV and YYDKDF (reference sequence). V lost 1 base to trimming and J lost 7 bases; unmatched junction nucleotides: 11. The CDR3 runs 16 residues. The CDR3, as DNA: TGTGCCACCAGCAGAGTGATCCGCAGGGGGCACTTTGGCTACACCTTC. Amino acid sequence: CATSRVIRRGHFGYTF.

To note about this clone: Within the sample, other DNA sequences also encode this same CDR3. The chain couples TRBV9 to TRBJ2-6; D call uncertain. Trimming stripped 0 bases from V and 4 bases from J, with 8 bases between. Germline CDR1 reads SGDLS; CDR2 reads YYNGEE. This CDR3 is built from 15 residues. Written as DNA, the CDR3 is TGTGCCAGCAGCGTAGGAGGCGCCGGGGCCAACGTCCTGACTTTC. Its protein is CASSVGGAGANVLTF.

The chain has TRBV5-1 and TRBJ2-5; D is possibly TRBD2 (5 bases). The V end lost 4 bases, the J end lost 5 bases, and 15 bases lay between the germline ends. Germline-derived CDR1 and CDR2 are SGHRS and YFSETQ. The length of the CDR3 is 14 residues. CDR3 sequence: CASSAAGMRETQYF. In nucleotides, the CDR3 is TGCGCCAGCAGCGCCGCGGGCATGAGGGAGACCCAGTACTTC.

V and J are TRBV29-1 and TRBJ2-1; D is perhaps TRBD1 (5 bases). The CDR3 is 14 residues long. V was trimmed by 4 bases and J by 1 base, leaving 11 bases between them. Germline V gene lookup returns CDR1 SQVTM and CDR2 ANQGSEA. The CDR3 spells CSVARVLSYNEQFF. CDR3 sequence (DNA): TGCAGCGTTGCCAGGGTACTTTCCTACAATGAGCAGTTCTTC.

This clone has more than one count but fewer than ten. V is TRBV19 and J is TRBJ1-6, with D uncertain. The CDR3 runs 14 residues. The V gene lost 8 bases and the J gene lost 10 bases, with 18 bases spanning the gap. Germline V lookup: CDR1 LNHDA, CDR2 SQIVND (reference sequence). The DNA for the CDR3 is TGTGCCAGTGGAACAATAGACGCTGCATCACCCCTCCACTTT. Translation gives CASGTIDAASPLHF.

This clone was counted between two and nine times. The chain employs TRBV2 and TRBJ2-7; D might be TRBD1 (6 bases). CDR1 is SNHLY and CDR2 is FYNNEI in the germline V gene. Between the trimmed V and J ends, which lost 1 base and 7 bases, there was a span of 14 bases. CDR3 length: 14 amino acids. CDR3 residues: CASSEGTATGEQYF. CDR3 DNA: TGTGCCAGCAGTGAAGGGACAGCGACGGGAGAGCAGTACTTC.

This sequence joins TRBV10-2 and TRBJ2-3, with TRBD2 identical over 8 bases. This CDR3 is built from 13 residues. Germline V gene sequence: CDR1 WSHSY, CDR2 SAAADI. V was clipped by 9 bases and J by 3 bases; unmatched bases: 5. CDR3 nucleotide sequence: TGCGCCAGTGGAGCGGGGGATACAGATACGCAGTATTTT. Translating it yields CASGAGDTDTQYF.

The table lists this clone with a few counts. This chain connects TRBV29-1 to TRBJ2-1, with TRBD2 identical over 9 bases. V was clipped by 3 bases and J by 4 bases; unmatched bases: 7. The CDR3 covers 15 residues. Germline-derived CDR1 and CDR2 are SQVTM and ANQGSEA. The CDR3 is CSVDSRGGLYNEQFF. CDR3 DNA: TGCAGCGTTGATTCGCGGGGGGGCCTTTACAATGAGCAGTTCTTC.